This passage covers 10 T cell receptor beta chains from one sample sequenced in a study of blood T cell repertoires in COVID-19. TCRdb's table, derived via immunoSEQ multiplex PCR, lists solely in-frame clones and lacks some. The sample consists of a few hundred thousand clones, around four fifths of them appearing once. The sequenced sample was peripheral blood. The receptors here all came from a woman between 45 and 65 years old with acute or convalescent COVID-19.

V gene TRBV6-5 combines with J gene TRBJ2-1, with D possibly matching TRBD1 (6 bases). CDR3 length: 15 amino acids. Germline V gene data show CDR1 as MNHEY and CDR2 as SVGAGI. V lost 6 bases and J 2 bases, leaving 14 bases between the germline ends. CDR3 region: CASREQGNPYNEQFF. Written as DNA, the CDR3 is TGTGCCAGCAGGGAGCAGGGGAACCCCTACAATGAGCAGTTCTTC.

For the CDR3, the DNA is TGTGCCAGCAGCGCAACAGGCCCCACTGAAGCTTTCTTT. Amino acid sequence: CASSATGPTEAFF. The rearrangement joins TRBV12-3 or TRBV12-4 to TRBJ1-1, with a possible D match to TRBD1 (5 bases). The ends were cut back, 6 bases at V and 4 bases at J, with 12 bases in the middle. The CDR3 is 13 residues long.

Concerning this clone: At one end, the junction sequence differs from germline, possibly due to a read error. The chain couples TRBV9 to TRBJ1-1; unclear D gene. This CDR3 contains 9 residues. Per the germline V gene, CDR1 is SGDLS and CDR2 is YYNGEE. The CDR3 DNA follows: TGTGCCAGCAGCCCCTGGGCCGACTTT. Translation: CASSPWADF.

The genes are TRBV4-1 and TRBJ2-7; 10 positions match TRBD2. There are 17 residues in the CDR3. Trimming at V came to 0 bases and at J to 2 bases, leaving 7 bases not matched to a gene. The germline V gene has CDR1 MGHRA and CDR2 YSYEKL. DNA of the CDR3: TGCGCCAGCAGCCAAGAGGTCCTAGCGGGAGAAACCTACGAGCAGTACTTC. This encodes CASSQEVLAGETYEQYF.

V usage is TRBV6-1 and J usage is TRBJ1-6; 8 nucleotides align to TRBD1. The J segment lost 14 bases and the V segment lost 0 bases, leaving 9 bases of the junction unmatched. The CDR3 is 15 amino acids. The germline CDR1 and CDR2 sequences are MNHNS and SASEGT. The CDR3 protein is CASSEAAGGGGALHF. DNA of the CDR3: TGTGCCAGCAGTGAAGCAGCAGGGGGCGGAGGGGCCCTCCACTTT.

The chain employs TRBV15 and TRBJ2-1, with 10 bases identical to TRBD1. Germline-derived CDR1 and CDR2 are LNHNV and YYDKDF (reference sequence). V lost 0 bases and J lost 5; bases outside the gene matches: 7. The CDR3 is 17 residues long. CDR3 DNA sequence: TGTGCCACCAGCAGAGAACCCAAGGGGACAGGGGACAATGAGCAGTTCTTC. Amino acid sequence: CATSREPKGTGDNEQFF.

The CDR3 spells CASSQSGQQQETQYF. As DNA, the CDR3 is TGTGCCAGCAGTCAATCGGGACAGCAGCAAGAGACCCAGTACTTC. The rearrangement joins TRBV6-5 to TRBJ2-5; 7 bases align to TRBD1. V trimming: 5 bases; J trimming: 2 bases; junction bases outside the gene matches: 8. Germline assignment: CDR1 MNHEY and CDR2 SVGAGI. This CDR3 contains 15 residues.

The chain is built from TRBV14 and TRBJ1-1; D remains ambiguous. Trimming took 10 bases from V and 0 from J, leaving 12 bases between them. The CDR3 consists of 13 residues. The germline V gene encodes CDR1 SGHDN and CDR2 FVKESK. CDR3 in DNA: TGTGCCACCACCAGAGGGATGAACACTGAAGCTTTCTTT. Its translation: CATTRGMNTEAFF.

Remarks on this clone: Relative to the germline gene, one junction end is altered; a read error may explain this. Other DNA sequences in this sample translate to the same CDR3. The V gene is TRBV19, the J gene TRBJ1-1, with D possibly TRBD1 on 5 matching bases. Per germline, CDR1 LNHDA and CDR2 SQIVND (reference sequence). The CDR3 has 13 amino acids. In nucleotides, the CDR3 is TGTGCTAGTAGTTCAGGGCTGAACACTGAAGCTTTCTTT. Translated: CASSSGLNTEAFF.

The chain joins TRBV9 to TRBJ1-2, with 9 bases matching TRBD1. CDR1 SGDLS and CDR2 YYNGEE come from the germline V gene. This CDR3 region has 17 residues. V trimming: 5 bases; J trimming: 4 bases; junction bases outside the gene matches: 15. The CDR3 here is CASSPGRGTGTAYGYTF. The CDR3 DNA reads as TGTGCCAGCAGTCCGGGACGGGGGACAGGGACCGCCTATGGCTACACCTTC.